A single TCR beta chain is shown here with its context. Antigen specificity is unknown. TCR beta libraries were made by quantitative 5'-RACE with molecular barcodes. A single record per CDR3 protein comes from TCRdb applying MiXCR to the 5' RACE reads. The table lists about 360,000 distinct CDR3 sequences, roughly 15% of them singletons. The sample originates from a study of CD8 T cells in ankylosing spondylitis. Study outcomes and limitations: Reactive arthritis synovial fluid and blood were previously reported to contain some motif variants. From matched ankylosing spondylitis synovial fluid, disease-linked clones were reportedly recovered at significantly enriched levels.

Germline trimming cut 1 base from V and 7 bases from J; bases unmatched to any gene: 9. Germline CDR1 SNHLY, CDR2 FYNNEI. This CDR3 has 15 residues. Sequencing was carried out using blood, either unsorted or a sorted T cell fraction (not recorded which). This chain links TRBV2 with TRBJ2-7; 8 nucleotides agree with TRBD2. This TCR came from a male donor with ankylosing spondylitis or in good health (not recorded which). Here the CDR3 reads CASSEEAGGVTEQYF. Here the CDR3 DNA reads TGTGCCAGCAGTGAAGAGGCGGGGGGAGTTACAGAGCAGTACTTC.